This TCR beta chain was retrieved from a study of blood T cell repertoires in COVID-19. Background on the study: PBMCs, B-cell-depleted T cells, or T cells provided the cDNA or gDNA that made up the material.

Trimming removed 7 bases from V and 8 bases from J; junction bases left unmatched: 8. Germline V gene sequence: CDR1 MDHEN, CDR2 SYDVKM. The CDR3 has 13 amino acids. Produced via immunoSEQ multiplex PCR; TCRdb's table is partial and in-frame only. The repertoire includes under 300,000 clones, around 87% of them detected once, and 6% to 9% sits in the top ten. V gene TRBV28 combines with J gene TRBJ1-2, with 9 bases fitting TRBD1. Specimen: peripheral blood. This TCR was recovered from a woman in her 70s with active or convalescent COVID-19. The CDR3 DNA follows: TGTGCCAGCATCGGGGACAGGGTAAACGGCTACACCTTC. It yields the protein CASIGDRVNGYTF.